Below are 12 T cell receptor beta chains sequenced from a single sample in a study of T cells in women clearing cervical HPV infection. The protocol was immunoSEQ multiplex PCR, while the TCRdb copy is restricted to in-frame clones and leaves out a portion. This repertoire includes around 13,000 clones. Sequenced material: blood buffy coat. The receptor source for this set is a woman aged 18 to 75 with a cervical HPV16 infection that either progressed to CIN3+ or cleared (not recorded which).

By frequency, this clone is medium-sized (0.01 to 0.1%). The read gets to within 3 residues of the CDR3 end, and the germline J gene fills in the rest. The gene calls are TRBV7-2 and TRBJ1-4; 7 bases map to TRBD1. This CDR3 spans 12 amino acids. With 5 bases clipped from V and 8 bases from J, the junction kept 2 bases outside the gene matches. Germline V CDR1 and CDR2: SGHTA, FQGNSA. The CDR3 DNA, read in part, is TGTGCCAGCAGCCCACAGGGGGAAAAA. It yields the protein CASSPQGEK. The complete CDR3 reads CASSPQGEKLFF. The full variable domain, its missing parts supplied by reference TRBV7-2 and TRBJ1-4, is GAGVSQSPSNKVTEKGKDVELRCDPISGHTALYWYRQSLGQGLEFLIYFQGNSAPDKSGLPSDRFSAERTGGSVSTLTIQRTQQEDSAVYLCASSPQGEKLFFGSGTQLSVL.

Note on this clone: The CDR3 end falls 3 residues outside the read, so it is completed with the germline J gene. The chain links TRBV7-8 to TRBJ2-2; the D gene is possibly TRBD1 (5 bases). Germline V gene sequence: CDR1 SGHVS, CDR2 FQNEAQ. This CDR3 is 14 amino acids long. This CDR3 reads CASSVGSGANVLFF. CDR3 DNA (partial): TGTGCCAGCAGCGTGGGCTCTGGGGCCAACGTG.

A remark on this clone: The CDR3 extends 3 residues past the end of the read, so its final part is completed from the germline J gene. The chain uses TRBV5-4 and TRBJ2-3, with 9 bases aligning to TRBD1. CDR1 SGHNT and CDR2 YYREEE come from the germline V gene (reference sequence). The CDR3 contains 16 residues. The CDR3 spells CASSWDRDRETETQYF. The CDR3 bases that were read are TGTGCCAGCAGCTGGGACCGGGACAGGGAAACGGAGACG.

Comment on this clone: Read sequence stops 3 residues before the CDR3 end, and the germline J gene provides the missing end. The V call is TRBV9, the J call TRBJ1-4; no definite D call. CDR3 length: 15 residues. CDR1 and CDR2 from the germline V gene are SGDLS and YYNGEE. The DNA read from the CDR3 is TGTGCCAGCAGCGTATCGGGTGGAGTCGGGTCACCA. As protein: CASSVSGGVGSP. The entire CDR3 sequence reads CASSVSGGVGSPLFF.

In regard to this clone: The read is 3 residues too short to cover the CDR3 end, so that end is filled in from the germline J gene. The chain employs TRBV19 and TRBJ1-6, with no clear D. In germline, CDR1 is LNHDA, CDR2 SQIVND (reference sequence). V lost 4 bases, J lost 9 bases, and 13 bases lay in between. This CDR3 comprises 14 residues. The covered CDR3 bases are TGTGCCAGTAGTAACTCCTTGACGGGTTCACCC. The encoded protein is CASSNSLTGSP. The entire CDR3 protein is CASSNSLTGSPLHF.

A remark on this clone: The read terminates 3 residues ahead of where the CDR3 ends, so the germline J gene completes it. This sequence joins TRBV14 and TRBJ2-7; TRBD1 agrees at 10 bases. The CDR3 has 19 residues. In germline, CDR1 is SGHDN, CDR2 FVKESK. With V trimmed by 0 bases and J by 4 bases, 15 bases remained unmatched. CDR3 amino acids: CASSQDRGLVLGQGYEQYF. CDR3 bases read: TGTGCCAGCAGCCAAGATCGGGGTCTAGTATTGGGACAGGGGTACGAG.

Regarding this clone: The DNA ends 3 residues before the CDR3 does, and the rest of the CDR3 is filled in from the germline J gene. The identical CDR3 is also encoded by other nucleotide sequences in the sample. The V call is TRBV30, the J call TRBJ1-3; D not certain. In germline, CDR1 is GTSNPN, CDR2 SVGIG (reference sequence). V lost 8 bases and J lost 0, with 23 bases in between. The CDR3 length is 17 residues. The CDR3 here is CARGGSGRQSSGNTIYF. The part of the CDR3 DNA that was read is TGTGCCCGTGGAGGGAGCGGCAGGCAAAGCTCTGGAAACACC. The full variable domain, its missing parts supplied by reference TRBV30 and TRBJ1-3, is SQTIHQWPATLVQPVGSPLSLECTVEGTSNPNLYWYRQAAGRGLQLLFYSVGIGQISSEVPQNLSASRPQDRQFILSSKKLLLSDSGFYLCARGGSGRQSSGNTIYFGEGSWLTVV.

Points on this clone: Read data end 3 residues before the CDR3 end; the end is taken from the germline J gene. The gene calls are TRBV5-1 and TRBJ2-1; possible D gene TRBD2, 6 bases. Between the trimmed V and J ends, which lost 0 bases and 4 bases, there was a span of 8 bases. This CDR3 is built from 14 residues. The germline V gene encodes CDR1 SGHRS and CDR2 YFSETQ. The part of the CDR3 DNA that was read is TGCGCCAGCAGCTTGGGGGACTTATACAATGAG. Residues: CASSLGDLYNE. The CDR3, in full, reads CASSLGDLYNEQFF.

Points on this clone: The read terminates 3 residues ahead of where the CDR3 ends, so the germline J gene completes it. The rearrangement joins TRBV7-8 to TRBJ1-1; D remains unclear. The CDR3 runs to 13 residues. CDR1 and CDR2 (germline): SGHVS, FQNEAQ. Trimming took 2 bases from V and 1 from J, leaving 5 bases between them. The part of the CDR3 DNA that was read is TGTGCCAGCAGCTTATTGCGGAACACTGAA. Translated, it gives CASSLLRNTE. The CDR3 in full is CASSLLRNTEAFF. The full variable domain, in which reference TRBV7-8 and TRBJ1-1 provide the parts outside the CDR3, is GAGVSQSPRYKVAKRGQDVALRCDPISGHVSLFWYQQALGQGPEFLTYFQNEAQLDKSGLPSDRFFAERPEGSVSTLKIQRTQQEDSAVYLCASSLLRNTEAFFGQGTRLTVV.

Comment on this clone: Read sequence stops 3 residues before the CDR3 end, and the germline J gene provides the missing end. This chain connects TRBV5-1 to TRBJ2-2, with 8 bases lining up with TRBD1. The CDR3 spans 17 residues. Germline-derived CDR1 and CDR2 are SGHRS and YFSETQ. V dropped 3 bases and J dropped 6; count of bases not matched to a gene: 13. The sequenced CDR3 bases are TGCGCCAGCAGCTCGGGCCTCGTCTCGACAGGGGCCGGGGAG. Protein sequence: CASSSGLVSTGAGE. From start to end, the CDR3 is CASSSGLVSTGAGELFF.

For this clone: The CDR3 is cut off 3 residues early in the read; its end comes from the germline J gene. V usage is TRBV20-1 and J usage is TRBJ1-1; 8 bases align to TRBD1. J gave up 1 base and V 6 bases, and 13 bases lay outside the gene matches. Germline V CDR1 and CDR2: DFQATT, SNEGSKA (reference sequence). The CDR3 is 16 residues long. The DNA read from the CDR3 is TGCAGTGCCAGCGATCTCGACAGGGGAGCGAACACTGAA. Encoded protein: CSASDLDRGANTE. The CDR3 reads in full as CSASDLDRGANTEAFF.

Worth noting for this clone: The read gets to within 3 residues of the CDR3 end, and the germline J gene fills in the rest. The gene calls are TRBV19 and TRBJ2-5; TRBD1 agrees at 8 bases. The CDR3 has 15 residues. Germline CDR1 is LNHDA and CDR2 is SQIVND (reference sequence). The V and J ends lost 5 bases and 7 bases, in that order; junction bases with no gene match: 12. The CDR3: CASSEGGQGLGTQYF. CDR3 DNA, as far as it was read: TGTGCCAGTAGTGAGGGTGGACAGGGTTTGGGGACC.